The next 20 T cell receptor beta chains were all read from a single sample in a study of T-cell memory formation after mild COVID-19. TCRdb reanalysed the 5' RACE reads using MiXCR and keeps one entry per CDR3 protein. The sample includes a few hundred thousand distinct CDR3 sequences, around 19% of them seen just once. Sequenced sample: PBMCs or a T cell subset sorted from them (not recorded which). These receptor sequences come from a man between 18 and 35 years old who had mild COVID-19 (a few samples of this study predate the infection). Cell type and time point are not known.

V and J are TRBV27 and TRBJ2-2; D ambiguous. The CDR3 consists of 13 residues. Trimming shortened V by 6 bases and J by 1 base, and 6 bases separated the two germline ends. Germline loops: CDR1 MNHEY, CDR2 SMNVEV (reference sequence). The CDR3 protein is CASSGVNTGELFF. The DNA for the CDR3 is TGTGCCAGCAGCGGCGTGAACACCGGGGAGCTGTTTTTT.

This clonotype turned up a few times. At one end, the junction sequence differs from germline, possibly due to a read error. The chain recombines TRBV28 with TRBJ1-1, with a possible D match to TRBD1 (6 bases). The CDR3 spans 13 residues. Germline V gives CDR1 MDHEN, CDR2 SYDVKM. CDR3 DNA: TGTGCCAGCAGGTTTACAGGGTTCACTGAAGCTTTATTT. As protein: CASRFTGFTEALF.

This clonotype was seen at least ten times. The chain combines TRBV7-3 with TRBJ2-5; 8 positions agree with TRBD2. Trimming at V came to 5 bases and at J to 5 bases, leaving 13 bases not matched to a gene. This CDR3 contains 16 residues. CDR1 and CDR2 (germline): SGHTA, FQGTGA. The CDR3 protein is CASSATSTGGAETQYF. The CDR3 DNA sequence: TGTGCCAGCAGCGCCACTTCTACGGGGGGGGCTGAGACCCAGTACTTC.

This clonotype was picked up many times. The chain recombines TRBV7-2 with TRBJ2-5, with D tentatively TRBD1 (6 bases). The CDR3 has 13 amino acids. Trimming pared 5 bases from V and 7 bases from J, leaving 14 bases between. Germline CDR1 is SGHTA and CDR2 is FQGNSA. CDR3 DNA: TGTGCCAGCAGCCAAGATGGGGGCGCGACCCAGTACTTC. Translation gives CASSQDGGATQYF.

This chain joins TRBV5-1 and TRBJ2-7; weak D call: TRBD2 (5 bases). The CDR3 is made up of 13 amino acids. Trimming pared 8 bases from V and 3 bases from J, leaving 15 bases between. The germline V gene has CDR1 SGHRS and CDR2 YFSETQ. The CDR3 DNA is TGCGCCAGAAAAGGCAACGAGGGCTACGAGCAGTACGTC. It translates to CARKGNEGYEQYV.

The V call is TRBV27, the J call TRBJ2-7; 7 bases match TRBD2. V was pared by 6 bases and J by 5 bases, with 10 bases of the junction left unmatched. Per the germline V gene, CDR1 is MNHEY and CDR2 is SMNVEV (reference sequence). The CDR3 is 14 amino acids. Here the CDR3 DNA reads TGTGCCAGCAGCCCCGGGGGGTATACTAACGAGCAGTACGTC. Protein product: CASSPGGYTNEQYV.

This clonotype was detected only a few times. The gene calls are TRBV6-5 and TRBJ1-1; no firm D call. V gave up 0 bases and J gave up 8 bases, with 10 bases separating them. The CDR3 loop spans 13 amino acids. Germline V CDR1 and CDR2: MNHEY, SVGAGI. The DNA for the CDR3 is TGTGCCAGCAGTTACTCGACCAGTTACGAAGCTTTCTTT. Protein product: CASSYSTSYEAFF.

This clonotype has only a few counts. The chain links TRBV27 to TRBJ2-6; tentative D call: TRBD1 (6 bases). Germline V lookup: CDR1 MNHEY, CDR2 SMNVEV (reference sequence). Trimming stripped 4 bases from V and 0 bases from J, with 10 bases between. This CDR3 has 16 residues. The CDR3 reads CASSSGQSSGANVLTF. CDR3 coding DNA: TGTGCCAGCAGTTCAGGACAGTCCTCTGGGGCCAACGTCCTGACTTTC.

The V and J genes are TRBV24-1 and TRBJ2-2; TRBD2 aligns across 9 bases. The junction had 7 bases not matched to a gene; V was cut back by 4 bases and J by 2 bases. Germline V gene lookup returns CDR1 KGHDR and CDR2 SFDVKD. This CDR3 region has 17 residues. CDR3: CATSDSGTSFNTGELFF. Here the CDR3 DNA reads TGTGCCACCAGTGACTCCGGGACTAGCTTCAACACCGGGGAGCTGTTTTTT.

V and J are TRBV6-2 or TRBV6-3 and TRBJ1-5, with TRBD1 matching over 8 bases. Trimming cost V 4 bases and J 6 bases; bases outside gene matches: 5. The CDR3 spans 14 residues. The germline V gene has CDR1 MNHEY and CDR2 SVGEGT. CDR3 sequence: CASSSTGEVQPQHF. For the CDR3, the DNA is TGTGCCAGCAGTTCGACAGGGGAAGTTCAGCCCCAGCATTTT.

V gene TRBV5-4 combines with J gene TRBJ1-2; D may be TRBD1 (6 bases). The CDR3 is made up of 15 amino acids. The germline gives CDR1 SGHNT, CDR2 YYREEE (reference sequence). V lost 4 bases, J lost 4 bases, and 17 bases lay in between. The CDR3 DNA is TGTGCCAGCAGCCGGTCCCCGGGACACACCTATGGCTACACCTTC. Translated, it gives CASSRSPGHTYGYTF.

V and J are TRBV18 and TRBJ2-1; 10 positions agree with TRBD2. The length of the CDR3 is 15 residues. J lost 4 bases, V lost 3 bases, and 3 bases had no gene match. The germline V gene encodes CDR1 KGHSH and CDR2 LQKENI. The DNA of the CDR3 is TGTGCCAGCTCACCTGTTAGCGGGGGGTACAATGAGCAGTTCTTC. Protein sequence: CASSPVSGGYNEQFF.

The rearrangement links TRBV5-1 to TRBJ1-1; D may be TRBD1 (5 bases). Germline V lookup: CDR1 SGHRS, CDR2 YFSETQ. This CDR3 is built from 14 residues. Trimming shortened V by 2 bases and J by 1 base, and 9 bases separated the two germline ends. CDR3 sequence: CASSLNRQNTEAFF. The DNA for the CDR3 is TGCGCCAGCAGCTTAAACAGGCAGAACACTGAAGCTTTCTTT.

This clonotype occurred a few times. V gene TRBV5-1 combines with J gene TRBJ2-7, with 12 bases identical to TRBD1. The ends lost 3 bases at V and 6 bases at J; junction bases unmatched: 10. The germline CDR1 and CDR2 sequences are SGHRS and YFSETQ. The length of the CDR3 is 16 residues. DNA for the CDR3: TGCGCCAGCAGCTCATATCCAGGGGACAGGGGGCTCGAGCAGTACTTC. It encodes CASSSYPGDRGLEQYF.

This clonotype appeared a few times. The rearrangement uses TRBV28 and TRBJ2-7; the D call may be TRBD1 or TRBD2 (6 bases each). CDR1 and CDR2 from the germline V gene are MDHEN and SYDVKM. Trimming left V 6 bases short and J 6 bases short, with 18 bases between. CDR3 size: 14 residues. This CDR3 is CASRRAGGTAEQYV. In DNA, the CDR3 is TGTGCCAGCAGACGAGCCGGGGGCACGGCCGAGCAGTACGTC.

The V call is TRBV19, the J call TRBJ1-1; perhaps TRBD1 as D (5 bases). CDR3 size: 14 residues. Trimming pared 1 base from V and 1 base from J, leaving 7 bases between. Germline V lookup: CDR1 LNHDA, CDR2 SQIVND (reference sequence). CDR3 sequence: CASSIGGANTEAFF. The CDR3 bases are TGTGCCAGTAGTATAGGTGGGGCGAACACTGAAGCTTTCTTT.

This chain uses TRBV6-2 or TRBV6-3 with TRBJ2-1, with TRBD2 identical over 12 bases. V trimming: 2 bases; J trimming: 12 bases; junction bases outside the gene matches: 2. This CDR3 is 13 amino acids long. Germline CDR1 reads MNHEY; CDR2 reads SVGEGT. The CDR3 sequence is CASSYGTSGWQFF. CDR3 coding DNA: TGTGCCAGCAGTTACGGGACTAGCGGGTGGCAGTTCTTC.

This clonotype was found a few times. This sequence joins TRBV11-2 and TRBJ2-5, with TRBD2 identical over 7 bases. V trimming: 4 bases; J trimming: 1 base; junction bases outside the gene matches: 3. CDR1 SGHAT and CDR2 FQNNGV come from the germline V gene. The CDR3 spans 14 residues. The CDR3 is CASSWGGLQETQYF. The CDR3, as DNA: TGTGCCAGCAGCTGGGGGGGTCTCCAAGAGACCCAGTACTTC.

This rearrangement joins TRBV10-3 to TRBJ1-3, with 10 bases lining up with TRBD1. Germline V lookup: CDR1 ENHRY, CDR2 SYGVKD. V gave up 10 bases and J gave up 0 bases; unmatched junction bases: 6. This CDR3 comprises 15 residues. This CDR3 reads CATGGQGRSGNTIYF. CDR3 nucleotide sequence: TGTGCCACCGGGGGACAGGGGCGCTCTGGAAACACCATATATTTT.

This chain connects TRBV20-1 to TRBJ2-3, with 10 nucleotides matching TRBD2. V shed 6 bases and J 4 bases; nucleotides not matched to a gene: 10. Germline loops: CDR1 DFQATT, CDR2 SNEGSKA (reference sequence). The CDR3 extends over 15 amino acids. The CDR3 is CSAPRALAGADTQYF. For the CDR3, the DNA is TGCAGTGCCCCCCGAGCCCTAGCGGGGGCAGATACGCAGTATTTT.